Listed below are T cell receptor beta chains from one sample, sequenced in a study of blood T cells in healthy people across ages. TCRdb redid the calling of the 5' RACE reads with MiXCR, one entry per CDR3 protein. The table records around 1.5 million distinct CDR3 sequences, approximately 60% of them present only once. Sequencing was done on a sample of blood. The receptors come from a man aged 18 to 29 in good health. Each CDR3 is given with its conserved first and last residue. Each record gives: J gene, V gene, D gene, clone size, CDR3 DNA, CDR3 protein. The D gene is left open where the match is weak. Size is omitted from some rows. Given values are once, few, many or a class for expanded clones.

TRBJ2-7 | TRBV4-1 | - | - | TGCGCCAGCAGCCAAGATTTTACCGAGCAGTACTTC | CASSQDFTEQYF
TRBJ2-3 | TRBV20-1 | - | - | TGCAGTGCGGGTACTACTATGAGTTCTGGCGTAACTAGCACAGATACGCAGTATTTT | CSAGTTMSSGVTSTDTQYF
TRBJ1-1 | TRBV27 | - | - | TGTGCCAGCAGTATCTCTTACCGGGTCAACACTGAAGCTTTCTTT | CASSISYRVNTEAFF
TRBJ2-7 | TRBV27 | - | - | TGTGCCAGCAGTGGCGGCGAGAACGGCTACGAGCAGTACTTC | CASSGGENGYEQYF
TRBJ2-1 | TRBV20-1 | TRBD2 | many | TGCAGTGCTAGAGATACTCTGAGGCTAGCGGGGGCGGGGGAGCAGTTCTTC | CSARDTLRLAGAGEQFF
TRBJ1-2 | TRBV6-5 | - | - | TGTGCCAGCAGTTACTCGAGTACAGATGGCTACACCTTC | CASSYSSTDGYTF
TRBJ1-2 | TRBV29-1 | - | - | TGCAGCGTTGAAGAACAGGGTCGGGGCTACACCTTC | CSVEEQGRGYTF
TRBJ2-7 | TRBV27 | TRBD1 | - | TGTACCAGCAGTCCCGGGACAGGGGTCCACGAGCAGTACTTC | CTSSPGTGVHEQYF
TRBJ2-5 | TRBV6-2/TRBV6-3 | - | - | TGTGCCAGCGGGCTACAAAGTTTCCAGACCCAGTACTTC | CASGLQSFQTQYF
TRBJ1-1 | TRBV5-6 | - | few | TGTGCCAGCAGCTTTCTTTTACAGATGAACACTGAAGCTTTCTTT | CASSFLLQMNTEAFF
TRBJ2-1 | TRBV27 | TRBD2 | once | TGTGCCAGCAGTTCCCAGCCGAGCGGGAGGGCCTTCCATGAGCAGTTCTTC | CASSSQPSGRAFHEQFF
TRBJ2-3 | TRBV12-3/TRBV12-4 | - | - | TGTGCCAGCAGTCCCCGGGACCTCAAATTGGATACGCAGTATTTT | CASSPRDLKLDTQYF
TRBJ2-1 | TRBV10-3 | TRBD2 | - | TGTGCCATCACCCACAAAGCGGGAGAAGGCAGTGAGCAGTTCTTC | CAITHKAGEGSEQFF
TRBJ1-2 | TRBV12-3/TRBV12-4 | - | - | TGTGCCAGCACCATGCCCGGGGGCCATGGCTACACCTTC | CASTMPGGHGYTF
TRBJ2-7 | TRBV6-5 | TRBD1 | few | TGTGCCAGCAGTTGGGAGGAGGGACAGGGCTACGAGCAGTACTTC | CASSWEEGQGYEQYF
TRBJ2-1 | TRBV5-6 | - | few | TGTGCCAGCAGCCTAACTCTAGGGGCTGAGCAGTTCTTC | CASSLTLGAEQFF
TRBJ2-7 | TRBV14 | TRBD1 | - | TGTGCCAGCAGCCTACAGGGGTCGCGTGGCAGTGCAGTTTTCTACAATGAGCAGTACTTC | CASSLQGSRGSAVFYNEQYF
TRBJ2-1 | TRBV9 | - | - | TGTGCCAGCACCATTAGCGGAAACTACAATGAGCAGTTCTTC | CASTISGNYNEQFF
TRBJ2-7 | TRBV29-1 | TRBD2 | few | TGCAGCGTTGCTCCGGGAGGGCCTAGCCACGAGCAGTACTTC | CSVAPGGPSHEQYF
TRBJ1-5 | TRBV20-1 | TRBD1 | - | TGCAGTGCTAGACGCGGGACAGCTAGCAATCAGCCCCAGCATTTT | CSARRGTASNQPQHF
TRBJ2-7 | TRBV27 | - | few | TGTGCCAGCAGTTCATACACAAGGAACTACGAGCAGTACTTC | CASSSYTRNYEQYF
TRBJ2-1 | TRBV20-1 | TRBD2 | - | TGCAGTGCTGACCCTAGCGGGATCGAGTTCTTC | CSADPSGIEFF
TRBJ1-4 | TRBV4-3 | TRBD1 | few | TGCGCCAGCAGCCAAGATTTGCTTCCCAAGGACAGGGGTGAAAAACTGTTTTTT | CASSQDLLPKDRGEKLFF
TRBJ2-7 | TRBV4-1 | - | once | TGCGCCAGCAGCCAAGCCCGAACAGACGAGCAGTACTTC | CASSQARTDEQYF
TRBJ2-7 | TRBV20-1 | TRBD1 | - | TGCAGTGCCCTCGACAGGGCCGACGAGCAGTACTTC | CSALDRADEQYF
TRBJ2-4 | TRBV20-1 | - | - | TGCAGTGCTAGAATGGGGAAAAACATTCAGTACTTC | CSARMGKNIQYF
TRBJ1-2 | TRBV20-1 | - | few | TGCAGTGGCCCGGCAACTTCCTATGGCTACACCTTC | CSGPATSYGYTF
TRBJ2-2 | TRBV24-1 | - | - | TGTGCCACCAGTGACCTTACCGGGGAGCTGTTTTTT | CATSDLTGELFF
TRBJ1-2 | TRBV12-3/TRBV12-4 | - | - | TGTGCCAGCAGTTCCGTTGAGGGAGAAGTCTATGGCTACACCTTC | CASSSVEGEVYGYTF
TRBJ2-3 | TRBV20-1 | TRBD2 | - | TGCAGTGCTCGGACGTCGGGGGGACGGGGTACGCAGTATTTT | CSARTSGGRGTQYF